The T cell receptor beta chain under discussion was sequenced for a study of blood T cell repertoires in COVID-19. Background on the study: The origin of the acute and convalescent COVID-19 samples was the United States, Italy and Spain.

In the study's own analysis: For nucleated cells, counts were estimated from reference gene primer amplification. Profiled with immunoSEQ multiplex PCR; TCRdb holds only in-frame clones, not every one. That table supplies the V and J calls and clone size; D and trimming were determined from the DNA. The sample includes tens of thousands of clones, roughly 84% seen only once; the top ten take 4% to 5.5%. From germline, CDR1 is MNHNY and CDR2 SVGAGI (reference sequence). The V end lost 7 bases, the J end lost 8 bases, and 12 bases lay between the germline ends. This CDR3 has 12 amino acids. The specimen was peripheral blood. This sequence originates from a man in his fifties or sixties with active COVID-19. The V and J genes are TRBV6-6 and TRBJ2-1; the D gene is possibly TRBD2 (7 bases). CDR3 amino acids: CASTGGPHEQFF. As DNA, the CDR3 is TGTGCCAGCACGGGGGGCCCCCATGAGCAGTTCTTC.